This T cell receptor (beta chain) was sequenced for a study of T cell responses to AZD1222 COVID-19 vaccine. Findings and caveats of the study: Only a handful of AZD1222 recipients, several in all, had baseline seropositivity. Among the donors, most were white British and more were female, and clonal diversity was possibly underestimated. The repertoires were collected only after the peak T cell response. Close to half of all spike-specific TCRs reportedly target regions of the variants that are unmutated.

Regarding this clone: No antigen is known for it.

TCRdb's table, derived via immunoSEQ multiplex PCR, lists solely in-frame clones and lacks some. Found here are some 150,000 clones, over 80% of them singletons; the top ten hold around 2.8%. This CDR3 spans 12 amino acids. With 6 bases removed from V and 5 bases from J, the gap between germline ends came to 14 bases. Germline lookup yields CDR1 SQVTM and CDR2 ANQGSEA. The material was peripheral blood, obtained on day 0 of MenACWY control vaccination. The chain carries TRBV29-1 and TRBJ2-7; D unclear. The sequence was obtained from an adult in good health. The CDR3 loop reads CSVESGRDEQYF. DNA of the CDR3: TGCAGCGTCGAGTCTGGGCGAGACGAGCAGTACTTC.